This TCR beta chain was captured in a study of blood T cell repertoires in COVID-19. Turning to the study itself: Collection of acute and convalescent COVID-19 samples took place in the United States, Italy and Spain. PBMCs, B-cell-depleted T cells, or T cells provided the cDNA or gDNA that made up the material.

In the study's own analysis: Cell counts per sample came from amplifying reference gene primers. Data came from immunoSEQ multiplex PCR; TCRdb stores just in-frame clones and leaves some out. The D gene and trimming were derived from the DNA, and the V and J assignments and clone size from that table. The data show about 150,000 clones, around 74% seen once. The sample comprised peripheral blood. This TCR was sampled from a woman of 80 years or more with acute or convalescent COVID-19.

In DNA, the CDR3 is TGTGCCAGCACCACAACGGGACACAACTATGGCTACACCTTC. Encoded protein: CASTTTGHNYGYTF. The genes are TRBV6-5 and TRBJ1-2; tentative D call: TRBD1 (6 bases). Germline values: CDR1 MNHEY, CDR2 SVGAGI. V lost 7 bases and J 2 bases, leaving 14 bases between the germline ends. The CDR3 contains 14 residues.